A selection of T cell receptor beta chains follows, all from one sample in a study of siplizumab effects on memory and regulatory T cells. Only in-frame clones appear in the TCRdb table, and some are missing; sequencing was by immunoSEQ multiplex PCR. Among some 97,000 clones listed, 94% were seen once. Sequencing used non-Treg CD4+ T cells sorted from blood. These receptors were collected from a human donor in good health. Each CDR3 is given with its conserved first and last residue. A D gene is named only where the DNA matches it firmly. Clone size is given for some rows only: seen once, a few or many times, or a class if the clone is expanded.

TRBJ2-5 - - TRBV6-5 TGTGCCAGCAGTTACGGTTCGGCAGGGTCACAAGAGACCCAGTACTTC CASSYGSAGSQETQYF
TRBJ2-1 - - TRBV5-6 TGTGCCAGCAGCTTGTTAAATGAGCAGTTCTTC CASSLLNEQFF
TRBJ1-4 - - TRBV7-2 TGTGCCAGCAGCCGGGACCGATATAATGAAAAACTGTTTTTT CASSRDRYNEKLFF
TRBJ2-3 - - TRBV7-9 TGTGCCAGCAGACATGACTGGGATACGCAGTATTTT CASRHDWDTQYF
TRBJ2-7 - - TRBV30 TGTGCCTGGAGTGTGGGCAGGATTTACTACGAGCAGTACTTC CAWSVGRIYYEQYF
TRBJ1-2 - - TRBV14 TGTGCCAGCAGCCAAGATGGCGGGGCGAGTGGCTACACCTTC CASSQDGGASGYTF
TRBJ2-7 - TRBD1 TRBV6-1 TGTGCCAGCACCCGATCGGGACAGGGGACCTACGAGCAGTACTTC CASTRSGQGTYEQYF
TRBJ1-4 - TRBD1 TRBV7-9 TGTGCCAGCAGCCGGGACAGGAAAAATGAAAAACTGTTTTTT CASSRDRKNEKLFF
TRBJ2-1 - - TRBV19 TGTGCCAGTAGTATTGGAACTAGCTCGCTGTTCTTC CASSIGTSSLFF
TRBJ1-4 once TRBD1 TRBV5-8 TGTGCCAGCAGCTACACCGGGACAGGTGGTGAAAAACTGTTTTTT CASSYTGTGGEKLFF
TRBJ2-1 - - TRBV28 TGTGCCAGCAGTCGACGGTCGTGGGATGAGCAGTTCTTC CASSRRSWDEQFF
TRBJ1-5 - - TRBV7-6 TGTGCCAGCAGCTTGGACAGTCATCAGCCCCAGCATTTT CASSLDSHQPQHF
TRBJ2-2 - TRBD2 TRBV5-6 TGTGCCAGCTGCGGGGGGACCACCGGGGAGCTGTTTTTT CASCGGTTGELFF
TRBJ2-7 - - TRBV25-1 TGTGCCAGCAGTGAAAGGGACAACAGCTACGAGCAGTACTTC CASSERDNSYEQYF
TRBJ2-5 - - TRBV7-9 TGTGCCAGCAGCTTCCTCACTACCCGGGAAGAGACCCAGTACTTC CASSFLTTREETQYF
TRBJ1-3 - - TRBV14 TGTGCCAGCAGCCTTCGGGACTTCTCAGGCACCATATATTTT CASSLRDFSGTIYF
TRBJ1-1 - - TRBV28 - CASSSSDKVNEAFF
TRBJ2-1 - TRBD1 TRBV28 TGTGCCAGCAGCAATTACTCCCACAGGGGAACCTCCTACAATGAGCAGTTCTTC CASSNYSHRGTSYNEQFF
TRBJ1-2 - - TRBV7-9 TGTGCCAGCAGCTTAGTTCAGGAGGGGCTTGGCTACACCTTC CASSLVQEGLGYTF
TRBJ2-2 - - TRBV11-2 TGTGCCAGCAGCATTGGAGGGGGCGTCGGGGAGCTGTTTTTT CASSIGGGVGELFF
TRBJ1-3 - - TRBV9 TGTGCCAGCAGCGTAGCCGCAGGGATATCTGGAAACACCATATATTTT CASSVAAGISGNTIYF
TRBJ2-7 - TRBD2 TRBV7-9 TGTGCCAGCAGCCCCCGAGGACTAGCGGGAGGGCCGTACGAGCAGTACTTC CASSPRGLAGGPYEQYF
TRBJ2-3 - TRBD2 TRBV25-1 TGTGCCAGCAGAGGGCTAGCGGGAGTCACAGATACGCAGTATTTT CASRGLAGVTDTQYF
TRBJ2-7 few - TRBV19 TGTGCCAGTAGTACACAGTCGGTAGGGGAGCAGTACTTC CASSTQSVGEQYF
TRBJ2-3 - TRBD2 TRBV11-2 TGTGCCAGCGCAGCCAGCGGGAGGACAGATACGCAGTATTTT CASAASGRTDTQYF
TRBJ2-7 - TRBD2 TRBV6-5 TGTGCCAGCAGTTACGGCGGGAGGAGCTCCTACGAGCAGTACTTC CASSYGGRSSYEQYF
TRBJ2-6 - TRBD1 TRBV7-3 TGTGCCAGCAGCCAAACCGGGACAGGGTTCACTGGGGCCAACGTCCTGACTTTC CASSQTGTGFTGANVLTF